This entry concerns a single T cell receptor beta chain. The antigen remains unidentified. An end of the junction differs from the germline gene, which may be a read error. CDR3 size: 14 residues. CDR1 and CDR2 from the germline V gene are SGHRS and YFSETQ. Sequenced by immunoSEQ multiplex PCR; TCRdb stores in-frame clones only, minus some. The repertoire holds tens of thousands of clones, with 75% to 85% as singletons. The sample originates from a study of radiation and T cells in renal cell carcinoma. General study points: No pretreatment tumor biopsies were available for baseline clonotypes. From baseline, blood top tumor clonotypes peaked at 2 weeks post-radiation.

Time point noted: blood 2 weeks post-SBRT. Treatment meaning: 15 Gy SBRT to primary tumor, nephrectomy 4 weeks later. Serial blood draws occurred at baseline and 2 and 4 weeks post-SBRT. The sample in question was blood, obtained from a patient whose treatment included radiotherapy and nephrectomy. The chain links TRBV5-1 to TRBJ2-7, with 10 positions matching TRBD2. The receptor was isolated from a woman in her seventies with renal cell carcinoma. CDR3 DNA: TGCGCCAGCAACCCTAGCGGGGGATCCTACGTGCAGTACTTC. This sequence encodes CASNPSGGSYVQYF.